The 5 T cell receptor beta chains reported below all come from one sample, sequenced in a study of blood T cell repertoires in COVID-19. Only in-frame clones appear in the TCRdb table, and some are missing; sequencing was by immunoSEQ multiplex PCR. The sample records about 160,000 clones, approximately 82% being singletons. Sequencing used PBMCs or T cells enriched from blood (not recorded which). Receptor source: a woman aged 50 to 65 who had recovered from COVID-19.

The gene calls are TRBV11-3 and TRBJ1-2, with D hard to call. Germline CDR1 reads SGHNT; CDR2 reads YENEEA. This CDR3 spans 16 amino acids. Trimming stripped 3 bases from V and 4 bases from J, with 18 bases between. In DNA, the CDR3 is TGTGCCAGCAGCTTGCGGGCGCCATCATCGGGCTATGGCTACACCTTC. Its translation: CASSLRAPSSGYGYTF.

This chain connects TRBV2 to TRBJ1-5; 8 nucleotides align to TRBD1. Germline V gene sequence: CDR1 SNHLY, CDR2 FYNNEI. This CDR3 contains 15 residues. J was trimmed by 2 bases and V by 4 bases; bases with no gene match: 4. The CDR3 DNA reads TGTGCCAGCAGTGGGGACAGGTTTGGCAATCAGCCCCAGCATTTT. The encoded protein is CASSGDRFGNQPQHF. Full variable domain (outside the CDR3, taken from reference TRBV2 and TRBJ1-5): EPEVTQTPSHQVTQMGQEVILRCVPISNHLYFYWYRQILGQKVEFLVSFYNNEISEKSEIFDDQFSVERPDGSNFTLKIRSTKLEDSAMYFCASSGDRFGNQPQHFGDGTRLSIL.

This clone was seen only a few times. The chain is built from TRBV5-8 and TRBJ1-6; D is uncertain. V was cut by 2 bases and J by 8 bases, with 14 bases left in between. The CDR3 is 15 residues long. Germline V gene sequence: CDR1 SGHTS, CDR2 YDEGEE. CDR3 in DNA: TGTGCCAGCAGCTTTGACTCCTTTGAGGATTCACCCCTCCACTTT. Translating gives CASSFDSFEDSPLHF. Combining the CDR3 with reference TRBV5-8 and TRBJ1-6 gives the whole variable domain EAGVTQSPTHLIKTRGQQATLRCSPISGHTSVYWYQQALGLGLQFLLWYDEGEERNRGNFPPRFSGRQFPNYSSELNVNALELEDSALYLCASSFDSFEDSPLHFGNGTRLTVT.

The chain has TRBV7-8 and TRBJ2-3, with TRBD2 matching over 8 bases. The CDR3 sequence is 16 residues long. Trimming took 7 bases from V and 1 from J; bases not matched to a gene: 10. The germline CDR1 and CDR2 sequences are SGHVS and FQNEAQ. CDR3 sequence reads: CASTGGPRIRTDTQYF. The CDR3 DNA reads TGTGCCAGCACGGGGGGGCCCCGAATCCGCACAGATACGCAGTATTTT.

This clone is a singleton in its sample. The chain is built from TRBV7-9 and TRBJ1-2, with 9 positions matching TRBD1. Germline V lookup: CDR1 SEHNR, CDR2 FQNEAQ (reference sequence). V shed 5 bases, J shed 3 bases, and the junction held 10 bases outside the gene matches. The CDR3 runs to 16 residues. CDR3 region: CASSPARDRAYYGYTF. In DNA form, the CDR3 reads TGTGCCAGCAGCCCCGCTCGGGACAGGGCTTACTATGGCTACACCTTC.